This T cell receptor beta chain comes out of a study of identical twins. Study-wide points: Researchers reported excess low generation probability among twin-shared out-of-frame alpha sequences.

Points on this clonotype: Its antigen remains unidentified. A far larger clone lies a single base away; this is likely a read error.

TCRdb re-derived calls from the 5' RACE reads in MiXCR, one entry per CDR3 protein. The sample gives around 550,000 distinct CDR3 sequences, roughly 15% of which show up once; about 0.4% is in the top ten. The same specimen was also included in a second study, on yellow fever vaccine responses in identical twins.

The TCR originated in a young woman in good health. Source material: CD4+ T cells sorted from blood.

The CDR3 sequence is CASRLGSGANVLTF. CDR3 bases: TGTGCCAGCAGACTAGGATCCGGGGCCAACGTCCTGACTTTC. The V call is TRBV7-2, the J call TRBJ2-6, with D perhaps TRBD2 (5 bases). The V end lost 6 bases, the J end lost 4 bases, and 10 bases lay between the germline ends. Germline CDR1 and CDR2: SGHTA and FQGNSA. The CDR3 contains 14 residues.